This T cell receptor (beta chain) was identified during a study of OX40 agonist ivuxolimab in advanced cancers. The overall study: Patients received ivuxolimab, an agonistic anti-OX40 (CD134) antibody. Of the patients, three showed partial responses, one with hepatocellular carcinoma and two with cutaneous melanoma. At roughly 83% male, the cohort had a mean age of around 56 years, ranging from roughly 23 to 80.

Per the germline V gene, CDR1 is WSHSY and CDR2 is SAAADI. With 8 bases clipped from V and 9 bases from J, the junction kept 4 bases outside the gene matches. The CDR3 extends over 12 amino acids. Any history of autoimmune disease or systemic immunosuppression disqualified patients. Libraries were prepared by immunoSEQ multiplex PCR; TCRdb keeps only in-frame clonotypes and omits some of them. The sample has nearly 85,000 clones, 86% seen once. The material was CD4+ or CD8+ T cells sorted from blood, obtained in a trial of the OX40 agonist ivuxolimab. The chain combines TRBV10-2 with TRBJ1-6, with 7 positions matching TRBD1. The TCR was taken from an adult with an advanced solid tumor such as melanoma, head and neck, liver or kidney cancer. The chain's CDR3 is CASGRDSSPLHF. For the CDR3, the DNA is TGCGCCAGCGGAAGGGACAGTTCACCCCTCCACTTT.